These T cell receptor beta chains were read from a single sample in a study of OX40 agonist ivuxolimab in advanced cancers. Assay: immunoSEQ multiplex PCR; the TCRdb copy retains only in-frame clones and omits some. This table holds approximately 100,000 clones, approximately 90% found once. Material: CD4+ or CD8+ T cells sorted from blood, obtained in a trial of the OX40 agonist ivuxolimab. Receptors were obtained from an adult with an advanced solid tumor such as melanoma, head and neck, liver or kidney cancer. Both conserved end residues are part of each CDR3. The order of the fields is clone size, J gene, D gene, V gene, CDR3 protein, CDR3 DNA. D genes are given only for firm matches. Not all rows give a size; the values are once, few, many and, for expanded clones, a class.

-	TRBJ2-7	-	TRBV6-1	CASIEGIGYEQYF	TGTGCCAGCATAGAGGGGATAGGGTACGAGCAGTACTTC
-	TRBJ1-4	-	TRBV2	CASSSDGTTNEKLFF	TGTGCCAGCAGTTCGGACGGGACAACTAATGAAAAACTGTTTTTT
-	TRBJ2-7	-	TRBV28	CASRQPGQLAYEQYF	TGTGCCAGCAGGCAACCGGGACAACTTGCCTACGAGCAGTACTTC
-	TRBJ2-7	TRBD2	TRBV5-1	CASSVRDRGGEQYF	TGCGCCAGCAGCGTCCGGGACCGCGGGGGCGAGCAGTACTTC
-	TRBJ1-1	-	TRBV11-2	CASSLDTGSTEAFF	TGTGCCAGCAGCTTAGATACAGGGAGCACTGAAGCTTTCTTT
-	TRBJ2-7	-	TRBV11-2	CASSLLAGSYEQYF	TGTGCCAGCAGCTTATTGGCAGGATCCTACGAGCAGTACTTC
-	TRBJ1-3	-	TRBV19	CASSSLASGNTIYF	TGTGCCAGTAGTAGCCTCGCCTCTGGAAACACCATATATTTT
-	TRBJ1-2	-	TRBV28	CASGIPGSNYGYTF	TGTGCCAGCGGTATCCCAGGCTCTAACTATGGCTACACCTTC
-	TRBJ2-7	-	TRBV7-6	CASSLAPPGQSLYEQYF	TGTGCCAGCAGCTTAGCGCCTCCAGGACAGAGCCTCTACGAGCAGTACTTC
once	TRBJ2-7	-	TRBV30	CAGGVSEQYF	TGTGCCGGGGGAGTGAGTGAGCAGTACTTC
-	TRBJ2-7	-	TRBV18	CASSPSPRGEQYF	TGTGCCAGCTCACCTTCCCCCCGTGGGGAGCAGTACTTC
-	TRBJ2-4	-	TRBV30	CAWSGTAKNIQYF	TGTGCCTGGAGTGGCACAGCCAAAAACATTCAGTACTTC
-	TRBJ2-5	TRBD2	TRBV11-2	CASSISGGAIETQYF	TGTGCCAGCAGCATAAGCGGGGGGGCAATAGAGACCCAGTACTTC
-	TRBJ1-1	TRBD1	TRBV6-5	CASSWDSKANTEAFF	TGTGCCAGCAGTTGGGACAGTAAGGCGAACACTGAAGCTTTCTTT
-	TRBJ2-3	TRBD2	TRBV4-3	CASSQDLAGGTSTDTQYF	TGCGCCAGCAGCCAAGATCTAGCGGGGGGGACTAGCACAGATACGCAGTATTTT